One T cell receptor beta chain is described in this entry. The data are from a study of cytomegalovirus exposure and HLA in healthy donors. Germline V gene sequence: CDR1 SGHDT, CDR2 YYEEEE. The junction had 17 bases not matched to a gene; V was cut back by 2 bases and J by 6 bases. CDR3 length equals 17 residues. The table came from immunoSEQ multiplex PCR; TCRdb's copy has only in-frame clones and leaves some out. Counted here are about 120,000 clones, 89% occurring once; the ten biggest clones make up 1.1%. The donors were in the approximately 120-subject validation cohort; that cohort was separate from the roughly 700-subject first cohort.

The sample consisted of PBMCs. The chain carries TRBV5-6 and TRBJ2-7; 7 bases match TRBD2. This sequence was found in a woman under 30 in good health and CMV-seronegative. CDR3 protein: CASSFRLGGGERGEQYV. CDR3 coding DNA: TGTGCCAGCAGCTTCCGGCTTGGGGGAGGGGAGAGGGGCGAGCAGTACGTC.